This T cell receptor beta chain is from a study of cytomegalovirus exposure and HLA in healthy donors. The V gene's germline CDR1 is LNHNV and CDR2 YYDKDF (reference sequence). This CDR3 is built from 16 residues. Trimming cost V 6 bases and J 4 bases; bases outside gene matches: 10. Profiled with immunoSEQ multiplex PCR; TCRdb holds only in-frame clones, not every one. This table has 78,000 or so clones, roughly 95% appearing once. The donors were part of the roughly 130-subject validation cohort, which stood apart from the roughly 670-subject first cohort. Whole-study results and caveats: Among TCR beta chains, those listed as cytomegalovirus-associated numbered some 170. Per published reports, the classifier diagnosed cytomegalovirus status with high specificity and sensitivity. The tendency of first-cohort TCR clusters to co-occur in the roughly 130 validation repertoires was the finding of a later analysis.

On this clone itself: What it binds is unknown.

This clonotype originated in a man between 18 and 29 years old in good health and CMV-seropositive. The J gene is TRBJ2-2, the V gene TRBV15; TRBD2 aligns across 8 bases. The sequencing sample was made of PBMCs. For the CDR3, the DNA is TGTGCCACCAGACCGACTAGCGCAATCATCACCGGGGAGCTGTTTTTT. Amino acids: CATRPTSAIITGELFF.